What follows describes a single TCR beta chain. The CDR3 extends over 14 amino acids. Germline CDR1 is MNHEY and CDR2 is SMNVEV (reference sequence). Trimming stripped 6 bases from V and 7 bases from J, with 13 bases between. The data were obtained in a study of blood T cell repertoires in COVID-19. Study at large: T cells, B-cell-depleted T cells, or PBMCs provided the cDNA or gDNA that served as material.

Under the authors' procedure: Reference gene primer amplification yielded estimated nucleated cell counts. The assay was immunoSEQ multiplex PCR, and TCRdb's table has in-frame clones only and misses some. The V and J calls and the clone size are those of that table, but D and trimming were determined from the DNA. Of over 50,000 clones listed, around 90% are singletons. The sequence was collected from a man between 50 and 59 years old with active COVID-19. The source material was peripheral blood. The V gene is TRBV27, the J gene TRBJ1-6, with D perhaps matching TRBD1 (6 bases). The CDR3 bases are TGTGCCAGCAGACAAACAGGGATCAATTCACCCCTCCACTTT. Amino acid sequence: CASRQTGINSPLHF.